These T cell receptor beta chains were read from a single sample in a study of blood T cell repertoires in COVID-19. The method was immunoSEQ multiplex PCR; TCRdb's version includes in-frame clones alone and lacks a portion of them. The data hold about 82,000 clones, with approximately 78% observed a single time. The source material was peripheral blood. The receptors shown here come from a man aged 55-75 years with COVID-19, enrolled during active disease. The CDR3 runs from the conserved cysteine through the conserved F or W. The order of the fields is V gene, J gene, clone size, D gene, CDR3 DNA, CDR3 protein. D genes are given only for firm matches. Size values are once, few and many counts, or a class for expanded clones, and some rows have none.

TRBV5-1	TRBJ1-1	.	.	TGCGCCAGCAGCCAGTCGGGGGGCACTGAAGCTTTCTTT	CASSQSGGTEAFF
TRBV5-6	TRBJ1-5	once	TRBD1	TGTGCCAGCAGCTTCAGGGGGCCCAATCAGCCCCAGCATTTT	CASSFRGPNQPQHF
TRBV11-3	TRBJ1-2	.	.	TGTGCCAGCAGCCGGAGTTTCGGTCCGACGAAAGATGGCTACACCTTC	CASSRSFGPTKDGYTF
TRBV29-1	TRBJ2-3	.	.	TGCAGCGGGGGATCAGGGGGGAGAACAGATACGCAGTATTTT	CSGGSGGRTDTQYF
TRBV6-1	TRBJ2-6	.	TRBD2	TGTGCCAGCAGTGACAGGGCGGCTAGCGGCTCTGGGGCCAACGTCCTGACTTTC	CASSDRAASGSGANVLTF
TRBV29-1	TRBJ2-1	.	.	TGCAGCGCTGAGAGAAATGAGCAGTTCTTC	CSAERNEQFF
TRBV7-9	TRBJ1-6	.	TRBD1	TGTGCCAGCAGCTTACCGGGACAGGCCAATAATTCACCCCTCCACTTT	CASSLPGQANNSPLHF
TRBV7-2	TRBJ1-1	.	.	TGTGCCAGCAGCTTAGTCTCGAGCGCTGAAGCTTTCTTT	CASSLVSSAEAFF
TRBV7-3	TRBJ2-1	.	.	TGTGCCAGCAGCTTATTTTCCCTAGCTGGCGGAGGCTACAATGAGCAGTTCTTC	CASSLFSLAGGGYNEQFF
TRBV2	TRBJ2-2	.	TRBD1	TGTGCCAGCAGTCCAGACAGGGGTAACACCGGGGTGCTGTTTTTT	CASSPDRGNTGVLFF
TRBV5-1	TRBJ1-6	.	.	TGCGCCAGCAGCCCGGGGACTAGCCCGGGGGCCCTCCACTTT	CASSPGTSPGALHF
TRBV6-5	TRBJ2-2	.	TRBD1	TGTGCCAGCAGTTACGGGACAGGAATCGCCGGGGAGCTGTTTTTT	CASSYGTGIAGELFF
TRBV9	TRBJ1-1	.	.	TGTGCCAGCAGCCTTAGCGGGGGTGAGGGTTCCACTGAAGCTTTCTTT	CASSLSGGEGSTEAFF
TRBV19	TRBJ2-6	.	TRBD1	TGTGCCAGTAGTGTTACCGGGACAGGGGCGTCTGGGGCCAACGTCCTGACTTTC	CASSVTGTGASGANVLTF
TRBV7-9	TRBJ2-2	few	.	TGTGCCAGCAGCTCCCCCCTGGGGGGCGGGGAGCTGTTTTTT	CASSSPLGGGELFF
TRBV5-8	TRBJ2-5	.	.	TGTGCCAGCAGCTTTCACGGGCAAGAGACCCAGTACTTC	CASSFHGQETQYF
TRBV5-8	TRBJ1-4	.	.	TGTGCCAGCAGCCAAGGGACGGCGGGGGAAAAACTGTTTTTT	CASSQGTAGEKLFF
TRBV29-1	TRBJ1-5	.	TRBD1	TGCAGCGTTGAGGGACAGGGTAATCAGCCCCAGCATTTT	CSVEGQGNQPQHF
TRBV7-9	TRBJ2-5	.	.	TGTGCCAGCAGCCCGGTGCCAGGGTACCAAGAGACCCAGTACTTC	CASSPVPGYQETQYF
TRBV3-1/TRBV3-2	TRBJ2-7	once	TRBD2	TGTGCCAGCACGGGGGGACCATCCTACGAGCAGTACTTC	CASTGGPSYEQYF
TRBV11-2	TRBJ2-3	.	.	TGTGCCAGTCTAGATGCAGATACGCAGTATTTT	CASLDADTQYF
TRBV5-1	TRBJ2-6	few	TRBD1	TGCGCCAGCAGCAACCCGGGACAGGGGTCGGGGGCCAACGTCCTGACTTTC	CASSNPGQGSGANVLTF
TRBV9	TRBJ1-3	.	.	TGTGCCAGCAGCGCCATCTCTGGAAACACCATATATTTT	CASSAISGNTIYF
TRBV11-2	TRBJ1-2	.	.	TGTGCCAGCAGCTTAGAAGCGGCCTCCTATGGCTACACCTTC	CASSLEAASYGYTF
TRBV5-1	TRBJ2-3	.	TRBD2	TGCGCCAGCAGCCCATCGGCGGGGGGGATAACAGATACGCAGTATTTT	CASSPSAGGITDTQYF
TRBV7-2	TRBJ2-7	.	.	TGTGCCAGCAGCTTAGTAATGCAGGGCTACGAGCAGTACTTC	CASSLVMQGYEQYF
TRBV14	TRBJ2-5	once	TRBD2	TGTGCCAGCAGCCGACTAGCGGGAGCTCAGGAGACCCAGTACTTC	CASSRLAGAQETQYF
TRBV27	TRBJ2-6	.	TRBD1	TGTGCCAGCACCCTGACAGGGACTGGGGCCAACGTCCTGACTTTC	CASTLTGTGANVLTF
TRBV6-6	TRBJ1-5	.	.	TGTGCCAGCAGTTACTCGTCGGCAGGGCGTCAGCCCCAGCATTTT	CASSYSSAGRQPQHF
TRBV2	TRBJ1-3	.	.	TGTGCCAGCAGGGCTGACTACAGCTCTGGAAACACCATATATTTT	CASRADYSSGNTIYF
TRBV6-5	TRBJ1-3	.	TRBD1	TGTGCCAGCAGTACCGGGACAGGCCGTTACACCATATATTTT	CASSTGTGRYTIYF
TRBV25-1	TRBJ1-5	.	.	TGTGCCAGCAGTTCCGGCAGCGGCAATCAGCCCCAGCATTTT	CASSSGSGNQPQHF
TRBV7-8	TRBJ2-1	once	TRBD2	TGTGCCAGCAGCTTATTGCCAACCCCGATACTAGCGGGAGGGTACAATGAGCAGTTCTTC	CASSLLPTPILAGGYNEQFF
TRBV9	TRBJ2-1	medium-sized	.	TGTGCCAGCAGCGTAGCTGGTGGGAGCACCTACAATGAGCAGTTCTTC	CASSVAGGSTYNEQFF
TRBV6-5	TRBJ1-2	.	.	TGTGCCAGCAGCTTTGACAGGCTCTATGGCTACACCTTC	CASSFDRLYGYTF
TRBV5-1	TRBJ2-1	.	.	TGCGCCAGCAGCTTGGTCGGCTACAATGAGCAGTTCTTC	CASSLVGYNEQFF
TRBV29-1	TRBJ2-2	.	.	TGCAGCCTAAGAGCGGGCACCGGGGAGCTGTTTTTT	CSLRAGTGELFF
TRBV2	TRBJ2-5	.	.	TGTGCCAGCAGTGGGACAGAAGCGGAGACCCAGTACTTC	CASSGTEAETQYF
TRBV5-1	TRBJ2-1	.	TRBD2	TGCGCCAGCACACCTCGGACTAGAGGCGATGAGCAGTTCTTC	CASTPRTRGDEQFF
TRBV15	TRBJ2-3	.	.	TGTGCCACCAGCAGAGATTCACAGAGCACAGATACGCAGTATTTT	CATSRDSQSTDTQYF
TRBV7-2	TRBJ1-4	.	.	TGTGCCAGCAGCTTACGGGGGGCTAATGAAAAACTGTTTTTT	CASSLRGANEKLFF
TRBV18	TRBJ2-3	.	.	TGTGCCAGCTCACCCGATACAACAGATACGCAGTATTTT	CASSPDTTDTQYF
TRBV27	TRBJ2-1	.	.	TGTGCCAGCAGTTTATTAGGGGGGGGCTACAATGAGCAGTTCTTC	CASSLLGGGYNEQFF
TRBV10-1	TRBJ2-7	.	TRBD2	TGCGCCAGCAGTGAGTATCGACTAGCGGGCCCCTACGAGCAGTACTTC	CASSEYRLAGPYEQYF
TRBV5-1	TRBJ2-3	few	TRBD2	TGCGCCAGCAGCCCCGGAGCGGGGGGAACAGATACGCAGTATTTT	CASSPGAGGTDTQYF
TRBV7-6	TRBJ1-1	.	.	TGTGCCAGCAGCTTATTCAGGACAGAAGGGGCTGAAGCTTTCTTT	CASSLFRTEGAEAFF
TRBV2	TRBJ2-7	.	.	TGTGCCAGCAGTGCCCTCCGGGGGGCAATCTACGAGCAGTACTTC	CASSALRGAIYEQYF
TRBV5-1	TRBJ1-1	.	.	TGCGCCAGCAGCTTGGAGACAGGTGGAAGGACTGAAGCTTTCTTT	CASSLETGGRTEAFF
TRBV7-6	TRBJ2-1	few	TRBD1	TGTGCCAGCAGCACCGATCCGGGACAGGGGGCGGGGAGTTACAATGAGCAGTTCTTC	CASSTDPGQGAGSYNEQFF
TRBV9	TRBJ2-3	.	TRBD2	TGTGCCAGCAGCGTCCAACCGGGAGGCGGCACAGATACGCAGTATTTT	CASSVQPGGGTDTQYF
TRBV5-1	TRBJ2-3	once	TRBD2	TGCGCCAGCAGCTCCAGACTAGCGGGAGGGACAGATACGCAGTATTTT	CASSSRLAGGTDTQYF
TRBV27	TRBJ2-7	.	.	TGTGCCAGCAGTACGGCGGCTAATTACGAGCAGTACTTC	CASSTAANYEQYF
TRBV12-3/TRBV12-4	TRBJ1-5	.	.	TGTGCCAGCAGCACAGGGAATCAGCCCCAGCATTTT	CASSTGNQPQHF
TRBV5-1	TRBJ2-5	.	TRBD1	TGCGCCAGCAGCAAAGGACAGGGGCTACAAGAGACCCAGTACTTC	CASSKGQGLQETQYF
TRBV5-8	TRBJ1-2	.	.	TGTGCCAGCAGCCCGAGGAACTATGGCTACACCTTC	CASSPRNYGYTF
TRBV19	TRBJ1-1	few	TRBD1	TGTGCCAGTACCAAACAGGGGTTCCCCCGCTACACTGAAGCTTTCTTT	CASTKQGFPRYTEAFF
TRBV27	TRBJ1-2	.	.	TGTGCCAGCAGTCTCTCGACAGGAGCATATGGCTACACCTTC	CASSLSTGAYGYTF
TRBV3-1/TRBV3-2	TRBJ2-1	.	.	TGTGCCAGCAGCCGCAGGGGGGAGAGTGAGCAGTTCTTC	CASSRRGESEQFF
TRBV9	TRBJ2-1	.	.	TGTGCCAGCAGCGGTAGGACAATTGAGCAGTTCTTC	CASSGRTIEQFF
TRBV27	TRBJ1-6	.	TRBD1	TGTGCCAGCAGTCCGACAGGGCAAAATTCACCCCTCCACTTT	CASSPTGQNSPLHF